These 6 T cell receptor beta chains came from one sample sequenced in a study of blood T cell repertoires in COVID-19. Generated by immunoSEQ multiplex PCR, the TCRdb table keeps only in-frame clones and is missing some. The sample has 350,000 to 400,000 clones, approximately 89% seen once; the top ten hold about 0.9%. Material for sequencing was PBMCs or T cells enriched from blood (not recorded which). The receptors stem from a woman between 35 and 50 years old who had been exposed to COVID-19.

The chain carries TRBV6-4 and TRBJ1-6; the match to TRBD1 covers 7 bases. CDR1 MRHNA and CDR2 SNTAGT come from the germline V gene. With V trimmed by 5 bases and J by 8 bases, 9 bases remained unmatched. The CDR3 consists of 15 residues. CDR3 region: CASSKTGTAYSPLHF. The CDR3 DNA follows: TGTGCCAGCAGTAAAACTGGGACAGCATATTCACCCCTCCACTTT.

The rearrangement joins TRBV7-2 to TRBJ1-5, with 8 bases identical to TRBD1. This CDR3 spans 15 amino acids. Germline-derived CDR1 and CDR2 are SGHTA and FQGNSA. Trimming at V came to 5 bases and at J to 3 bases, leaving 6 bases not matched to a gene. The CDR3 sequence: CASSQWTGNNQPQHF. The CDR3 DNA sequence: TGTGCCAGCAGCCAATGGACAGGGAACAATCAGCCCCAGCATTTT.

The CDR3 spells CASSEAGQGKETQYF. The CDR3 DNA is TGTGCCAGCAGTGAAGCCGGCCAGGGAAAAGAGACCCAGTACTTC. This chain joins TRBV2 and TRBJ2-5; possible D gene TRBD1, 5 bases. Germline V gene data show CDR1 as SNHLY and CDR2 as FYNNEI. The V end lost 0 bases, the J end lost 3 bases, and 11 bases lay between the germline ends. CDR3 length: 15 residues.

This rearrangement joins TRBV9 to TRBJ1-5, with TRBD1 matching over 7 bases. This CDR3 has 15 amino acids. CDR1 and CDR2 from the germline V gene are SGDLS and YYNGEE. V shed 4 bases and J 0 bases; nucleotides not matched to a gene: 4. CDR3 DNA sequence: TGTGCCAGCAGCCGGGACAGTTATAGCAATCAGCCCCAGCATTTT. Translated, it gives CASSRDSYSNQPQHF.

This chain links TRBV3-1 (or the pseudogene TRBV3-2) with TRBJ2-6; D gene uncertain. V lost 1 base to trimming and J lost 0 bases, with 13 bases between them. The V gene's germline CDR1 is LGHDT and CDR2 YNNKEL (reference sequence). The CDR3 spans 18 residues. CDR3 sequence: CASSQGRQFSSGANVLTF. The CDR3 DNA is TGTGCCAGCAGCCAAGGTCGTCAGTTCAGCTCTGGGGCCAACGTCCTGACTTTC.

The chain couples TRBV5-1 to TRBJ2-1; 13 nucleotides agree with TRBD2. Germline assignment: CDR1 SGHRS and CDR2 YFSETQ. The ends lost 4 bases at V and 5 bases at J; junction bases unmatched: 3. There are 15 residues in the CDR3. CDR3 region: CASSVGTSGNNEQFF. CDR3 DNA: TGCGCCAGCAGCGTAGGGACTAGCGGGAACAATGAGCAGTTCTTC.